The 26 T cell receptor beta chains listed next were all sequenced from one sample in a study of blood T cell repertoires in COVID-19. Generated by immunoSEQ multiplex PCR, the TCRdb table keeps only in-frame clones and is missing some. Among 50,000 to 75,000 clones, about 70% were seen once, and the ten largest hold 40% to 60%. Sequencing was done on a sample of peripheral blood. These TCRs come from a woman older than 75 with acute or convalescent COVID-19.

CDR3 in amino acids: CASRHRGDYNEQFF. DNA for the CDR3: TGTGCCAGTAGACACAGGGGGGATTACAATGAGCAGTTCTTC. The J gene is TRBJ2-1, the V gene TRBV19; 8 bases agree with TRBD1. The V gene's germline CDR1 is LNHDA and CDR2 SQIVND (reference sequence). V trimming: 6 bases; J trimming: 4 bases; junction bases outside the gene matches: 5. The CDR3 extends over 14 amino acids.

This clone was recorded only once. V usage is TRBV10-3 and J usage is TRBJ1-1, with 8 bases identical to TRBD1. Germline V gene sequence: CDR1 ENHRY, CDR2 SYGVKD. This CDR3 region has 16 residues. After removal of 6 bases from V and 0 bases from J, the junction contained 9 bases not matched to a gene. The CDR3 is CAIRPDRAIMNTEAFF. Written as DNA, the CDR3 is TGTGCCATCAGACCGGACAGGGCCATTATGAACACTGAAGCTTTCTTT.

V gene TRBV11-2 combines with J gene TRBJ2-1; 9 bases are shared with TRBD2. The junction had 12 bases not matched to a gene; V was cut back by 6 bases and J by 6 bases. Germline assignment: CDR1 SGHAT and CDR2 FQNNGV. The CDR3 contains 16 residues. CDR3 loop: CASSLGASGKLNEQFF. CDR3 bases: TGTGCCAGCAGTCTCGGGGCTAGCGGGAAACTCAATGAGCAGTTCTTC.

The rearrangement uses TRBV2 and TRBJ2-2; D remains ambiguous. Germline V gene data show CDR1 as SNHLY and CDR2 as FYNNEI. CDR3 length equals 16 residues. V lost 2 bases, J lost 2 bases, and 12 bases lay in between. The chain's CDR3 is CASSETNPGNTGELFF. CDR3 coding DNA: TGTGCCAGCAGTGAAACAAATCCAGGAAACACCGGGGAGCTGTTTTTT.

Turning to this clone: One junction end disagrees with the germline gene, perhaps due to a read error. The chain uses TRBV7-7 and TRBJ2-1; no definite D call. Germline CDR1 is SSHAT and CDR2 is FNYEAQ (reference sequence). This CDR3 spans 14 amino acids. The CDR3 protein is CASSTQRGSNEQFF. The CDR3 bases are TGTGCTAGCAGCACCCAACGCGGTAGTAATGAGCAGTTCTTC.

The chain employs TRBV5-1 and TRBJ2-3; D gene ambiguous. Germline loops: CDR1 SGHRS, CDR2 YFSETQ. There are 15 residues in the CDR3. V was clipped by 4 bases and J by 3 bases, with 15 bases between them. CDR3 sequence (DNA): TGCGCCAGCAGCATGACACCCGCTAAGACAGATACGCAGTATTTT. This codes for CASSMTPAKTDTQYF.

The chain carries TRBV29-1 and TRBJ2-3; 9 bases are shared with TRBD2. The CDR3 covers 16 residues. Germline CDR1 SQVTM, CDR2 ANQGSEA. Trimming took 3 bases from V and 5 from J; bases not matched to a gene: 12. The CDR3 sequence: CSVEGLAGEWGDTQYF. CDR3 coding DNA: TGCAGCGTTGAGGGGTTAGCGGGAGAGTGGGGAGATACGCAGTATTTT.

V gene TRBV6-2 or TRBV6-3 combines with J gene TRBJ2-5; D perhaps matches TRBD2 (5 bases). The CDR3 runs to 15 residues. Germline V CDR1 and CDR2: MNHEY, SVGEGT. V lost 6 bases, J lost 2 bases, and 16 bases lay in between. The CDR3 DNA follows: TGTGCCAGCAGCTCATTCCCAGCGGAGCAAGAGACCCAGTACTTC. Translation gives CASSSFPAEQETQYF.

The J gene is TRBJ2-7, the V gene TRBV28, with a weak D call TRBD2 (5 bases). The CDR3 is 13 residues long. The V end was cut by 2 bases, the J end by 0 bases, with 5 bases between. Germline lookup yields CDR1 MDHEN and CDR2 SYDVKM. CDR3 loop: CASSLGSSYEQYF. The CDR3 DNA reads TGTGCCAGCAGTTTAGGGAGCTCCTACGAGCAGTACTTC.

This clone appeared many times. This chain uses TRBV6-2 or TRBV6-3 with TRBJ2-6; TRBD2 agrees at 8 bases. This CDR3 is 17 amino acids long. Germline V lookup: CDR1 MNHEY, CDR2 SVGEGT. The V segment lost 2 bases and the J segment 0 bases; nucleotides outside the gene matches: 3. CDR3 amino acids: CASSYGLAGSGANVLTF. The CDR3, as DNA: TGTGCCAGCAGTTACGGCCTAGCGGGCTCTGGGGCCAACGTCCTGACTTTC.

The J gene is TRBJ1-3, the V gene TRBV7-9; D remains unclear. Germline CDR1 reads SEHNR; CDR2 reads FQNEAQ (reference sequence). Between the trimmed V and J ends, which lost 5 bases and 0 bases, there was a span of 14 bases. The CDR3 contains 16 residues. CDR3 region: CASSSVDRNSGNTIYF. The CDR3 nucleotides read TGTGCCAGCAGCAGCGTCGATAGGAACTCTGGAAACACCATATATTTT.

This clone came up once. The chain links TRBV29-1 to TRBJ1-2; tentatively, D is TRBD1 (6 bases). Trimming shortened V by 6 bases and J by 4 bases, and 18 bases separated the two germline ends. The length of the CDR3 is 14 residues. The germline V gene has CDR1 SQVTM and CDR2 ANQGSEA. Written as DNA, the CDR3 is TGCAGCGTCTCCGATACGGGGGGCCCCTATGGCTACACCTTC. The encoded protein is CSVSDTGGPYGYTF.

The V and J genes are TRBV9 and TRBJ1-5, with 7 positions matching TRBD1. V gave up 0 bases and J gave up 4 bases; unmatched junction bases: 4. Germline CDR1 is SGDLS and CDR2 is YYNGEE. The CDR3 runs to 15 residues. The CDR3 is CASSVGDRHNQPQHF. The CDR3 coding sequence is TGTGCCAGCAGCGTAGGGGACAGACATAATCAGCCCCAGCATTTT.

The chain recombines TRBV27 with TRBJ1-5, with TRBD1 identical over 7 bases. Germline CDR1 and CDR2: MNHEY and SMNVEV (reference sequence). Trimming cost V 0 bases and J 5 bases; bases outside gene matches: 10. This CDR3 is 17 amino acids long. CDR3 bases: TGTGCCAGCAGTTTATCTGGAAAGTGGACAGGTTATCAGCCCCAGCATTTT. This translates into CASSLSGKWTGYQPQHF.

As to this clone: One junction end does not reproduce the germline sequence, and a read error may be involved. V and J are TRBV7-7 and TRBJ2-1; 9 bases line up with TRBD1. CDR3 length equals 16 residues. CDR1 and CDR2 (germline): SSHAT, FNYEAQ (reference sequence). In nucleotides, the CDR3 is TGTGCTAGCAGTCAACAGGGGGCTGGGTCCTACAATGAGCAGTTCTTC. It encodes CASSQQGAGSYNEQFF. The variable domain in full, completed from reference TRBV7-7 and TRBJ2-1, reads GAGVSQSPRYKVTKRGQDVTLRCDPISSHATLYWYQQALGQGPEFLTYFNYEAQPDKSGLPSDRFSAERPEGSISTLTIQRTEQRDSAMYRCASSQQGAGSYNEQFFGPGTRLTVL.

The V and J genes are TRBV3-1 (or the pseudogene TRBV3-2) and TRBJ2-4; perhaps TRBD2 as D (6 bases). The germline CDR1 and CDR2 sequences are LGHDT and YNNKEL (reference sequence). CDR3 length: 12 amino acids. V lost 4 bases and J 10 bases, leaving 11 bases between the germline ends. In DNA form, the CDR3 reads TGTGCCAGCAGCCCCGGGGGTGGGATTCAGTACTTC. Translation: CASSPGGGIQYF.

V is TRBV9 and J is TRBJ2-2; 14 positions agree with TRBD2. CDR1 is SGDLS and CDR2 is YYNGEE in the germline V gene. V was pared by 3 bases and J by 5 bases, with 3 bases of the junction left unmatched. The CDR3 totals 16 residues. The CDR3 sequence is CASSGGLAGETGELFF. The CDR3 DNA reads as TGTGCCAGCAGCGGGGGACTAGCGGGAGAAACCGGGGAGCTGTTTTTT.

The chain links TRBV10-3 to TRBJ2-7; TRBD2 aligns across 10 bases. With V trimmed by 5 bases and J by 1 base, 2 bases remained unmatched. Germline CDR1 and CDR2: ENHRY and SYGVKD. The CDR3 sequence is 14 residues long. The CDR3 here is CAISLAGGSYEQYF. In DNA, the CDR3 is TGTGCCATCAGTTTAGCGGGAGGTTCCTACGAGCAGTACTTC.

This clone was observed a handful of times. The rearrangement links TRBV5-1 to TRBJ1-2; D is unclear. This CDR3 spans 14 amino acids. Germline V gives CDR1 SGHRS, CDR2 YFSETQ. V gave up 0 bases and J gave up 6 bases, with 12 bases separating them. CDR3 amino acids: CASSLGHVDNGYTF. CDR3 bases: TGCGCCAGCAGCTTGGGGCACGTCGACAATGGCTACACCTTC. Variable domain in full (rest from reference TRBV5-1 and TRBJ1-2): KAGVTQTPRYLIKTRGQQVTLSCSPISGHRSVSWYQQTPGQGLQFLFEYFSETQRNKGNFPGRFSGRQFSNSRSEMNVSTLELGDSALYLCASSLGHVDNGYTFGSGTRLTVV.

The J gene is TRBJ2-1, the V gene TRBV7-8; D is possibly TRBD2 (6 bases). This CDR3 is built from 15 residues. Between the trimmed V and J ends, which lost 5 bases and 1 base, there was a span of 12 bases. The germline CDR1 and CDR2 sequences are SGHVS and FQNEAQ. The CDR3 nucleotides read TGTGCCAGCAGCCCCAGCGGGCTGTCCTACAATGAGCAGTTCTTC. This gives the protein CASSPSGLSYNEQFF.

This clone showed up just once. The genes are TRBV6-5 and TRBJ2-7; no reliable D call. The CDR3 consists of 15 residues. Germline V gene lookup returns CDR1 MNHEY and CDR2 SVGAGI. With 3 bases removed from V and 2 bases from J, the gap between germline ends came to 14 bases. The CDR3 bases are TGTGCCAGCAGTTATAAGCAGGTTGGCCCCTACGAGCAGTACTTC. This gives the protein CASSYKQVGPYEQYF.

This rearrangement joins TRBV2 to TRBJ1-5; D is ambiguous. CDR1 is SNHLY and CDR2 is FYNNEI in the germline V gene. V was trimmed by 2 bases and J by 4 bases, leaving 12 bases between them. This CDR3 has 15 residues. The CDR3 nucleotides are TGTGCCAGCAGTGAAATGCGGGTAGGAAATCAGCCCCAGCATTTT. Residues: CASSEMRVGNQPQHF.

The CDR3 DNA follows: TGTGCCAGCAGTTGGCAACAGAATCAGCCCCAGCATTTT. Translating gives CASSWQQNQPQHF. The chain employs TRBV28 and TRBJ1-5, with D unresolved. V was clipped by 4 bases and J by 4 bases, with 8 bases between them. The germline CDR1 and CDR2 sequences are MDHEN and SYDVKM. The CDR3 runs to 13 residues.

This sequence joins TRBV29-1 and TRBJ2-5, with 7 bases identical to TRBD2. Germline V lookup: CDR1 SQVTM, CDR2 ANQGSEA. The trim removed 5 bases at V and 2 bases at J, leaving 5 bases unmatched. This CDR3 has 13 residues. The DNA for the CDR3 is TGCAGCGTTAGGGACTACCCTCAAGAGACCCAGTACTTC. Residues: CSVRDYPQETQYF.

This chain uses TRBV12-3 or TRBV12-4 with TRBJ2-7; 12 positions match TRBD1. The CDR3 is 13 residues long. Trimming cost V 5 bases and J 7 bases; bases outside gene matches: 3. CDR3 DNA: TGTGCCAGCAGTGGGACAGGGGGCGGGGAGCAGTACTTC. It specifies CASSGTGGGEQYF.

The rearrangement joins TRBV7-9 to TRBJ1-1, with 7 bases fitting TRBD1. The length of the CDR3 is 14 residues. The V segment lost 3 bases and the J segment 4 bases; nucleotides outside the gene matches: 5. Germline assignment: CDR1 SEHNR and CDR2 FQNEAQ (reference sequence). CDR3 sequence reads: CASSFHRGGTEAFF. CDR3 bases: TGTGCCAGCAGCTTCCACAGGGGCGGCACTGAAGCTTTCTTT.